This TCR beta chain was documented in a study of a mutant IDH1 vaccine in newly diagnosed glioma. Germline V gene lookup returns CDR1 WNHNN and CDR2 SYGVQD (reference sequence). The CDR3 totals 13 residues. V shed 5 bases and J shed 10 bases, with 15 bases lying between them. The table lists this clone with a count of one. What it recognizes is unknown. The time point: week 35, safety follow-up. Alongside topical imiquimod, each dose of vaccine comprised 300 ug of mutant IDH1 20-mer peptide. Clones were read by immunoSEQ multiplex PCR, and TCRdb kept only the in-frame ones, dropping some. The data show about 32,000 clones, approximately 80% seen once.

The sequencing used PBMCs, collected from a glioma patient whose treatment included an IDH1 peptide vaccine. The chain joins TRBV10-1 to TRBJ2-1; tentatively, D is TRBD2 (6 bases). The sequence was collected from a woman between 35 and 50 years old with glioma. The CDR3: CASSRSQEGEQFF. In nucleotides, the CDR3 is TGCGCCAGCAGTCGCTCCCAGGAGGGCGAGCAGTTCTTC.